This TCR beta chain is from a study of shared clonotypes between healthy human individuals. Profiled with immunoSEQ multiplex PCR; TCRdb holds only in-frame clones, not every one. The sample carries 2 million to 2.5 million clones, under 97% recorded once. Findings and limits, study-wide: Genetic and exposure-history diversity was limited by the few donors. Naive CD4 clonotypes overlapped across a handful of donors at approximately 5.5%.

Each of the donors was a healthy adult who was HIV-negative and had not had a recent acute infection or vaccination. The CDR3 contains 14 residues. CDR1 LNHDA and CDR2 SQIVND come from the germline V gene (reference sequence). V lost 5 bases to trimming and J lost 0 bases, with 10 bases between them. Turning to this clone: What it binds is unknown.

V is TRBV19 and J is TRBJ1-1; D perhaps matches TRBD1 (6 bases). The sample taken for sequencing was naive CD4+ T cells sorted from blood. Regarding subset: CD45RA+ positively selected. This receptor was identified in a man younger than 35 in good health. The CDR3 DNA sequence: TGTGCCAGTAGTCCGGACAGTTTGAACACTGAAGCTTTCTTT. Its protein is CASSPDSLNTEAFF.